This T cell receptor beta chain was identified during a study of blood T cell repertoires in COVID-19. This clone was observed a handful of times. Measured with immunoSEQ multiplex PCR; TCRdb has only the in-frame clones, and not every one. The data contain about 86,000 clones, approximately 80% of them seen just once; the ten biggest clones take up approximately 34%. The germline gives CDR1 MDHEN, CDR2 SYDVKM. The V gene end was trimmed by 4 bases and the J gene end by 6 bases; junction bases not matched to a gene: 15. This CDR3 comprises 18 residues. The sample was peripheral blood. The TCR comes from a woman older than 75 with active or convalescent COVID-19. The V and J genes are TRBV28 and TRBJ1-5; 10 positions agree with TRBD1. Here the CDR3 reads CASSSLTGGQGSFQPQHF. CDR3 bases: TGTGCCAGCAGTTCTCTTACGGGGGGACAGGGGAGTTTTCAGCCCCAGCATTTT.